The 16 T cell receptor beta chains in this list originate from one sample, sequenced in a study of T cell responses to AZD1222 COVID-19 vaccine. Repertoires were generated with immunoSEQ multiplex PCR, while TCRdb's copy carries only in-frame clones and drops some. The data contain 70,000 to 95,000 clones, about 86% of them seen just once; the ten biggest clones take up approximately 5.6%. The sample was peripheral blood, taken 28 days after the second AZD1222 dose. The receptors shown here come from an adult who received the AZD1222 COVID-19 vaccine.

V gene TRBV2 combines with J gene TRBJ2-3; the match to TRBD1 covers 9 bases. J lost 3 bases, V lost 6 bases, and 4 bases had no gene match. CDR1 and CDR2 from the germline V gene are SNHLY and FYNNEI. The CDR3 spans 14 residues. The CDR3 sequence: CASRVGQGTDTQYF. The CDR3 DNA sequence: TGTGCCAGCAGAGTGGGACAGGGAACAGATACGCAGTATTTT.

The chain couples TRBV5-1 to TRBJ2-2; possibly TRBD2 for D (6 bases). The V end was cut by 1 base, the J end by 2 bases, with 9 bases between. Germline V gene lookup returns CDR1 SGHRS and CDR2 YFSETQ. The CDR3 has 15 residues. The CDR3 reads CASSLSAGNTGELFF. Here the CDR3 DNA reads TGCGCCAGCAGCTTGAGCGCGGGAAACACCGGGGAGCTGTTTTTT.

The chain employs TRBV12-3 or TRBV12-4 and TRBJ2-5; D is undetermined. The CDR3 has 12 residues. V dropped 3 bases and J dropped 4 bases, with 6 bases sitting between them. The chain's CDR3 is CASSLIGETQYF. In DNA form, the CDR3 reads TGTGCCAGCAGTTTGATCGGAGAGACCCAGTACTTC.

This sequence joins TRBV12-3 or TRBV12-4 and TRBJ2-3, with unresolved D. Deletions cut 5 bases from V and 1 base from J, with 7 bases between. The CDR3 has 13 amino acids. CDR3 protein: CASSTDGTDTQYF. The CDR3 DNA sequence: TGTGCCAGCAGTACTGACGGCACAGATACGCAGTATTTT.

V usage is TRBV5-4 and J usage is TRBJ2-1, with D maybe TRBD2 (7 bases). The V and J ends lost 4 bases and 9 bases respectively, with 20 bases between them. Germline V gene sequence: CDR1 SGHNT, CDR2 YYREEE (reference sequence). The CDR3 covers 15 residues. CDR3 sequence (DNA): TGTGCCAGCAGCCCGAAGGAGTCGGGGGGCCTTGAGCAGTTCTTC. Its translation is CASSPKESGGLEQFF.

This clone was recorded a few times. The gene calls are TRBV7-9 and TRBJ1-2; perhaps TRBD1 as D (5 bases). The CDR3 sequence is 14 residues long. Germline V gene data show CDR1 as SEHNR and CDR2 as FQNEAQ (reference sequence). V lost 8 bases, J lost 4 bases, and 17 bases lay in between. The CDR3 is CASGYWGEGYGYTF. The CDR3 nucleotides are TGTGCCAGCGGCTATTGGGGGGAGGGCTATGGCTACACCTTC.

This chain connects TRBV27 to TRBJ1-2; the match to TRBD1 covers 8 bases. The germline V gene encodes CDR1 MNHEY and CDR2 SMNVEV (reference sequence). The CDR3 extends over 18 amino acids. J gave up 4 bases and V 1 base, and 14 bases lay outside the gene matches. The CDR3 protein is CASSLLPTDRGGVYGYTF. In DNA, the CDR3 is TGTGCCAGCAGTTTATTACCCACCGACAGGGGAGGGGTCTATGGCTACACCTTC.

The chain links TRBV5-1 to TRBJ1-1; TRBD1 matches 8 bases. J lost 1 base, V lost 0 bases, and 8 bases had no gene match. The length of the CDR3 is 17 residues. Germline lookup yields CDR1 SGHRS and CDR2 YFSETQ. CDR3 in DNA: TGCGCCAGCAGCTTGGCTTCTATAGGACAGGGGAACACTGAAGCTTTCTTT. Translation: CASSLASIGQGNTEAFF.

The chain has TRBV9 and TRBJ2-1; 7 positions agree with TRBD1. J lost 7 bases, V lost 3 bases, and 7 bases had no gene match. The CDR3 covers 14 residues. Germline V gene lookup returns CDR1 SGDLS and CDR2 YYNGEE. The CDR3 DNA is TGTGCCAGCAGCGAGAGAGGGGGCTTAAATGAGCAGTTCTTC. Translation: CASSERGGLNEQFF.

The CDR3 DNA reads as TGTGCCAGCAGGGACAGGGATTCACCCCTCCACTTT. It codes for CASRDRDSPLHF. The chain employs TRBV7-2 and TRBJ1-6, with 8 bases that match TRBD1. CDR3 length: 12 residues. J gave up 8 bases and V 6 bases, and 0 bases lay outside the gene matches. The germline V gene encodes CDR1 SGHTA and CDR2 FQGNSA.

The chain employs TRBV5-4 and TRBJ1-1; D uncertain. The CDR3 spans 13 residues. The V end lost 4 bases, the J end lost 0 bases, and 7 bases lay between the germline ends. Germline V CDR1 and CDR2: SGHNT, YYREEE (reference sequence). In DNA, the CDR3 is TGTGCCAGCAGCGCCAACATGAACACTGAAGCTTTCTTT. Translating it yields CASSANMNTEAFF. Complete variable domain (other parts from reference TRBV5-4 and TRBJ1-1): ETGVTQSPTHLIKTRGQQVTLRCSSQSGHNTVSWYQQALGQGPQFIFQYYREEENGRGNFPPRFSGLQFPNYSSELNVNALELDDSALYLCASSANMNTEAFFGQGTRLTVV.

This rearrangement joins TRBV7-2 to TRBJ1-2, with D unclear. The ends were cut back, 5 bases at V and 5 bases at J, with 15 bases in the middle. The CDR3 length is 14 residues. CDR1 and CDR2 (germline): SGHTA, FQGNSA. CDR3 sequence reads: CASSNAGQLYGYTF. The CDR3 DNA reads as TGTGCCAGCAGCAATGCCGGGCAACTTTATGGCTACACCTTC.

J is TRBJ2-5 and V is TRBV18; TRBD2 matches at 10 bases. The V segment lost 6 bases and the J segment 5 bases; nucleotides outside the gene matches: 15. Germline CDR1 reads KGHSH; CDR2 reads LQKENI. This CDR3 has 17 residues. CDR3 sequence reads: CASSLGTSGATRETQYF. The CDR3 DNA sequence: TGTGCCAGCTCCCTGGGAACTAGCGGGGCTACCCGGGAGACCCAGTACTTC.

The chain has TRBV6-5 and TRBJ1-2, with D possibly matching TRBD1 (5 bases). Germline V CDR1 and CDR2: MNHEY, SVGAGI. Trimming stripped 3 bases from V and 4 bases from J, with 12 bases between. The CDR3 has 14 residues. The CDR3 nucleotides are TGTGCCAGCAGTTATGGTTCAGGGACCTATGGCTACACCTTC. Translating gives CASSYGSGTYGYTF.

The chain recombines TRBV3-1 (or the pseudogene TRBV3-2) with TRBJ1-2; unclear D gene. The germline V gene encodes CDR1 LGHDT and CDR2 YNNKEL (reference sequence). CDR3 length: 15 amino acids. V lost 0 bases to trimming and J lost 8 bases, with 16 bases between them. CDR3 sequence: CASSQDMSHAGGYTF. CDR3 coding DNA: TGTGCCAGCAGCCAAGATATGTCACACGCCGGGGGCTACACCTTC.

The J gene is TRBJ1-3, the V gene TRBV18; D is uncertain. CDR1 and CDR2 (germline): KGHSH, LQKENI. This CDR3 is 15 amino acids long. The germline V and J ends were trimmed by 3 bases and 2 bases, with 11 bases remaining between them. The CDR3 sequence: CASSPTGPAGNTIYF. The CDR3 nucleotides read TGTGCCAGCTCACCGACGGGCCCAGCTGGAAACACCATATATTTT.